The rows below give T cell receptor beta chains drawn from one sample of a study of blood T cell repertoires in COVID-19. Clones were read by immunoSEQ multiplex PCR, and TCRdb kept only the in-frame ones, dropping some. The sample lists fewer than 300,000 clones; more than 85% were seen once. The sequenced material came from peripheral blood. The origin of the receptors is a woman aged 25 to 39 with COVID-19, enrolled during active disease. Each CDR3 is given with its conserved first and last residue. The order of the fields is J gene, D gene, clone size, V gene, CDR3 protein, CDR3 DNA. The D gene is left open where the match is weak. Clone size is not always given. Where it is, it says once, few, many or a class for expanded clones.

>TRBJ2-3|NA|NA|TRBV7-2
CASSSSSDTQYF
TGTGCCAGCAGCTCATCATCAGATACGCAGTATTTT
>TRBJ2-7|NA|NA|TRBV27
CASSPGLKIAYEQYF
TGTGCCAGCAGTCCTGGACTGAAAATAGCCTACGAGCAGTACTTC
>TRBJ2-7|TRBD1|NA|TRBV29-1
CSAASGTGSHEQYF
TGCAGCGCTGCATCCGGGACAGGGTCCCACGAGCAGTACTTC
>TRBJ2-1|TRBD2|NA|TRBV5-3
CARSLSGNNEQFF
TGTGCCAGAAGCCTGAGCGGGAACAATGAGCAGTTCTTC
>TRBJ2-2|NA|NA|TRBV5-1
CASGNTGELFF
TGCGCCAGCGGCAACACCGGGGAGCTGTTTTTT
>TRBJ2-5|TRBD2|NA|TRBV19
CASSILASGKETQYF
TGTGCCAGTAGTATTTTGGCTAGCGGAAAAGAGACCCAGTACTTC
>TRBJ1-6|NA|NA|TRBV2
CASSEAGANSPLHF
TGTGCCAGCAGCGAGGCAGGGGCAAATTCACCCCTCCACTTT
>TRBJ2-7|NA|NA|TRBV28
CASSPKPGDEQYF
TGTGCCAGCAGTCCGAAGCCCGGGGACGAGCAGTACTTC
>TRBJ2-1|TRBD1|NA|TRBV12-3/TRBV12-4
CASSLEGGDEQFF
TGTGCCAGCAGTTTAGAAGGGGGCGATGAGCAGTTCTTC
>TRBJ2-5|NA|NA|TRBV15
CATSRDYFSGQQGETQYF
TGTGCCACCAGCAGAGATTATTTCTCGGGACAACAAGGAGAGACCCAGTACTTC
>TRBJ1-5|NA|NA|TRBV5-5
CASSPLYGGSNQPQHF
TGTGCCAGCAGCCCGCTTTATGGGGGGTCGAATCAGCCCCAGCATTTT
>TRBJ2-5|TRBD1|NA|TRBV6-5
CASSYGTGGRETQYF
TGTGCCAGCAGTTACGGGACAGGGGGCCGAGAGACCCAGTACTTC
>TRBJ2-7|TRBD2|NA|TRBV6-5
CASSLAGAPYEQYF
TGTGCCAGCAGCTTAGCGGGGGCCCCCTACGAGCAGTACTTC
>TRBJ1-6|NA|NA|TRBV21-1
CASRDKNSPLHF
TGTGCCAGCCGTGACAAGAATTCACCCCTCCACTTT
>TRBJ1-1|NA|once|TRBV10-3
CAISVRMNTEAFF
TGTGCCATCAGTGTGAGGATGAACACTGAAGCTTTCTTT
>TRBJ1-2|TRBD1|NA|TRBV27
CASSPGQGPLYGYTF
TGTGCCAGCAGTCCGGGACAGGGGCCTCTCTATGGCTACACCTTC
>TRBJ2-2|NA|NA|TRBV11-2
CASSFLSGETGELFF
TGTGCCAGCAGCTTCCTTTCAGGGGAGACCGGGGAGCTGTTTTTT
>TRBJ2-7|NA|NA|TRBV27
CASSLLGADLKEQYF
TGTGCCAGCAGTTTGCTTGGAGCTGATCTGAAGGAGCAGTACTTC
>TRBJ1-4|NA|NA|TRBV30
CAWRRREKLFF
TGTGCCTGGAGACGGAGAGAAAAACTGTTTTTT
>TRBJ2-2|NA|NA|TRBV27
CASRVLGSGNTGELFF
TGTGCCAGCAGGGTGTTAGGGAGCGGGAACACCGGGGAGCTGTTTTTT
>TRBJ1-1|TRBD1|NA|TRBV5-1
CASSLAQGARTEAFF
TGCGCCAGCAGCTTGGCTCAGGGGGCCCGAACTGAAGCTTTCTTT
>TRBJ1-2|NA|NA|TRBV5-6
CASSSMTGLRGYTF
TGTGCCAGCAGCTCAATGACAGGCTTGCGCGGCTACACCTTC
>TRBJ2-7|NA|NA|TRBV16
CASSQYSQISYEQYF
TGTGCCAGCAGCCAGTATTCGCAGATCTCCTACGAGCAGTACTTC
>TRBJ1-1|TRBD1|NA|TRBV12-5
CASGLVLQGWITEAFF
TGTGCTAGTGGTTTGGTCCTACAGGGGTGGATCACTGAAGCTTTCTTT
>TRBJ2-1|NA|NA|TRBV18
CASSPGRGVDEQFF
TGTGCCAGCTCACCGGGCAGGGGGGTGGATGAGCAGTTCTTC
>TRBJ1-1|TRBD1|NA|TRBV7-9
CASSLTGDTEAFF
TGTGCCAGCAGTTTAACAGGGGACACTGAAGCTTTCTTT
>TRBJ2-1|TRBD1|NA|TRBV5-6
CASSLDQGVSYNEQFF
TGTGCCAGCAGCTTGGATCAGGGGGTATCCTACAATGAGCAGTTCTTC
>TRBJ2-1|TRBD2|NA|TRBV6-2/TRBV6-3
CASSRSTSGRSNEQFF
TGTGCCAGCAGCCGATCGACTAGCGGGAGGAGTAATGAGCAGTTCTTC
>TRBJ1-2|TRBD1|NA|TRBV5-1
CASSVTGGLDYGYTF
TGCGCCAGCAGCGTTACAGGGGGCCTGGACTATGGCTACACCTTC
>TRBJ1-6|TRBD1|NA|TRBV5-8
CASSGGTTGGEVSPLHF
TGTGCCAGCAGCGGGGGTACCACAGGGGGAGAGGTCTCACCCCTCCACTTT
>TRBJ2-7|TRBD2|NA|TRBV6-2/TRBV6-3
CASSYDHLAGLEQYF
TGTGCCAGCAGTTACGATCACCTAGCGGGCCTCGAGCAGTACTTC
>TRBJ1-1|TRBD1|once|TRBV19
CASRRTGGTEAFF
TGTGCCAGTAGAAGGACAGGAGGCACTGAAGCTTTCTTT
>TRBJ1-3|NA|NA|TRBV10-1
CASRASFSGNTIYF
TGCGCCAGCCGAGCATCTTTCTCTGGAAACACCATATATTTT
>TRBJ1-5|TRBD1|NA|TRBV19
CASSPDRGEGQPQHF
TGTGCCAGTAGCCCCGACAGGGGTGAGGGTCAGCCCCAGCATTTT
>TRBJ2-7|TRBD2|NA|TRBV4-1
CASSQRSGGPYEQYF
TGCGCCAGCAGCCAAAGGTCGGGGGGGCCATACGAGCAGTACTTC
>TRBJ1-2|TRBD1|NA|TRBV5-1
CASSPEGAYGYTF
TGCGCCAGCAGCCCGGAGGGGGCCTATGGCTACACCTTC
>TRBJ1-1|TRBD1|NA|TRBV2
CASGQGVYEAFF
TGTGCCAGTGGACAGGGAGTCTACGAAGCTTTCTTT
>TRBJ1-2|NA|NA|TRBV9
CASSATAGSGYTF
TGTGCCAGCAGCGCCACGGCGGGCTCTGGCTACACCTTC
>TRBJ2-1|TRBD2|NA|TRBV6-5
CACSTVGRMGEQFF
TGTGCATGTTCTACGGTCGGGAGGATGGGTGAGCAGTTCTTC
>TRBJ1-3|NA|NA|TRBV3-1/TRBV3-2
CASSQSETGNTIYF
TGTGCCAGCAGCCAAAGTGAGACTGGAAACACCATATATTTT
>TRBJ1-1|NA|NA|TRBV5-4
CASSLGQAVNTEAFF
TGTGCCAGCAGCTTGGGGCAGGCAGTGAACACTGAAGCTTTCTTT
>TRBJ2-4|NA|NA|TRBV5-4
CASSFDQGFGDIQYF
TGTGCCAGCAGCTTCGACCAGGGGTTCGGAGACATTCAGTACTTC
>TRBJ2-1|TRBD2|NA|TRBV7-6
CASSPLSGRSDNEQFF
TGTGCCAGCAGCCCTCTTAGCGGGAGGTCGGATAATGAGCAGTTCTTC
>TRBJ2-6|NA|NA|TRBV6-5
CASSYSRGSGANVLTF
TGTGCCAGCAGTTACTCGAGAGGGTCTGGGGCCAACGTCCTGACTTTC
>TRBJ1-1|NA|NA|TRBV6-4
CASKATDRSTEAFF
TGTGCCAGCAAGGCGACGGACAGATCCACTGAAGCTTTCTTT
>TRBJ2-3|NA|NA|TRBV19
CASSSYGGLTDTQYF
TGTGCCAGTAGTAGCTACGGCGGCCTCACAGATACGCAGTATTTT
>TRBJ1-5|NA|NA|TRBV14
CASSPGTSQPQHF
TGTGCCAGCAGCCCCGGGACATCTCAGCCCCAGCATTTT
>TRBJ2-7|TRBD1|NA|TRBV29-1
CSVGQGAYEQYF
TGCAGCGTGGGACAGGGCGCCTACGAGCAGTACTTC